This T cell receptor beta chain was recorded in a study of blood T cells in healthy people across ages. Extraction of total RNA produced a minimum of 5.5 micrograms from each sample. The CDR3 has 18 amino acids. Germline assignment: CDR1 SEHNR and CDR2 FQNEAQ (reference sequence). V shed 5 bases and J 3 bases; nucleotides not matched to a gene: 18. Alongside a J-beta primer mix, a sample-barcoded 5' primer served in a second PCR lasting about 7 to 12 cycles. TCRdb redid the calling of the 5' RACE reads with MiXCR, one entry per CDR3 protein. The sample yields 1.5 million to 2 million distinct CDR3 sequences, roughly 52% seen once.

The sample taken for sequencing was blood. V and J are TRBV7-9 and TRBJ2-5; 7 bases map to TRBD2. This TCR came from a woman between 35 and 50 years old in good health. The CDR3, as DNA: TGTGCCAGCAGCGTAAGAGGACTAGTCGACGGAGTAAAAGAGACCCAGTACTTC. Protein: CASSVRGLVDGVKETQYF.